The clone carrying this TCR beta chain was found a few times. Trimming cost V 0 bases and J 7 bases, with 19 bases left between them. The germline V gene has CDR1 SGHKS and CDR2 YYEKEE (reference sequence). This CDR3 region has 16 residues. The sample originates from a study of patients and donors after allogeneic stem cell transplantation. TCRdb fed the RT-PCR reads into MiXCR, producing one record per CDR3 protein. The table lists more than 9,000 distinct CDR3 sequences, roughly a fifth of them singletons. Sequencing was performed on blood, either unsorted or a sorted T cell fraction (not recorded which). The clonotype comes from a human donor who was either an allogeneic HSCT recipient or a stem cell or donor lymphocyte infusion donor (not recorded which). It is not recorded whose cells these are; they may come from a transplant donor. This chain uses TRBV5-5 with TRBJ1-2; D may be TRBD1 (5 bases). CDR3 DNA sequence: TGTGCCAGCAGCTTGGCCCTGAAATCCCAGGGAGGTGGCTACACCTTC. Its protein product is CASSLALKSQGGGYTF. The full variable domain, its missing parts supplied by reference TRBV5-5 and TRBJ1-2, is DAGVTQSPTHLIKTRGQQVTLRCSPISGHKSVSWYQQVLGQGPQFIFQYYEKEERGRGNFPDRFSARQFPNYSSELNVNALLLGDSALYLCASSLALKSQGGGYTFGSGTRLTVV.